This T cell receptor (beta chain) is from a study of cytotoxic CD8 clonotypes in ibrutinib-treated CLL. Across the whole study: Of a cohort that held roughly eleven relapsed/refractory and around 14 treatment-naive patients, 17 were IGHV unmutated. Study findings and constraints: Clonality increased at ibrutinib response and stayed stable in sustained remission. At progression, however, it fell back toward baseline.

Comments on this clone: Its antigen is not identified.

Extraction of around 2.2 micrograms of genomic DNA from cryopreserved PBMCs supplied material for TCR beta libraries. Between the trimmed V and J ends, which lost 5 bases and 0 bases, there was a span of 16 bases. The CDR3 runs to 15 residues. Germline V gene sequence: CDR1 GTSNPN, CDR2 SVGIG (reference sequence). Libraries were prepared by immunoSEQ multiplex PCR; TCRdb keeps only in-frame clonotypes and omits some of them. The table lists roughly 200,000 clones, about four fifths of them singletons. This chain uses TRBV30 with TRBJ1-2; D unclear. Sequenced material: PBMCs, taken after 12 months of ibrutinib treatment. The sequence came from a human donor with chronic lymphocytic leukemia. Written as DNA, the CDR3 is TGTGCCTGGGCCCGGCCAGCGTCAGCTAACTATGGCTACACCTTC. It translates to CAWARPASANYGYTF.